The 30 T cell receptor beta chains reported below all come from one sample, sequenced in a study of shared clonotypes between healthy human individuals. Measured with immunoSEQ multiplex PCR; TCRdb has only the in-frame clones, and not every one. The sample carries about 2.3 million clones, less than 95% recorded once. The sequencing sample was made of naive CD4+ T cells from PBMCs. Subset noted: CD45RA+ positively selected. These receptors all come from a man between 18 and 35 years old in good health. Some clones in this sample may be carry-over from other donors' samples.

Only one count was recorded for this clone. V gene TRBV7-8 combines with J gene TRBJ2-1; TRBD2 is a possible D gene (5 bases). The germline V gene encodes CDR1 SGHVS and CDR2 FQNEAQ. The V and J ends lost 5 bases and 8 bases respectively, with 13 bases between them. This CDR3 spans 13 amino acids. The CDR3: CASSRSVGDEQFF. The CDR3 DNA reads as TGTGCCAGCAGCCGATCGGTCGGGGATGAGCAGTTCTTC.

This CDR3 reads CASSRTGGGETQYF. The CDR3 DNA is TGTGCCAGCAGCCGCACAGGGGGCGGTGAGACCCAGTACTTC. This rearrangement joins TRBV28 to TRBJ2-5, with 9 bases that match TRBD1. The germline V gene encodes CDR1 MDHEN and CDR2 SYDVKM. V shed 6 bases and J 5 bases; nucleotides not matched to a gene: 7. The CDR3 is 14 residues long.

This rearrangement joins TRBV7-9 to TRBJ1-2; 10 bases agree with TRBD1. V gave up 5 bases and J gave up 2 bases; unmatched junction bases: 14. From germline, CDR1 is SEHNR and CDR2 FQNEAQ (reference sequence). This CDR3 comprises 18 residues. CDR3 sequence: CASSRDRDRGDLNYGYTF. The CDR3 region has the DNA TGTGCCAGCAGCAGAGACCGGGACAGGGGCGATCTCAACTATGGCTACACCTTC. The full variable domain, its missing parts supplied by reference TRBV7-9 and TRBJ1-2, is DTGVSQNPRHKITKRGQNVTFRCDPISEHNRLYWYRQTLGQGPEFLTYFQNEAQLEKSRLLSDRFSAERPKGSFSTLEIQRTEQGDSAMYLCASSRDRDRGDLNYGYTFGSGTRLTVV.

This clone appeared once. The chain joins TRBV30 to TRBJ1-1; weak D call: TRBD1 (6 bases). The CDR3 runs to 14 residues. V dropped 0 bases and J dropped 3 bases, with 11 bases sitting between them. CDR1 GTSNPN and CDR2 SVGIG come from the germline V gene (reference sequence). The CDR3 DNA reads TGTGCCTGGAGTGTGGGGGGCGCGTACACTGAAGCTTTCTTT. Residues: CAWSVGGAYTEAFF.

This sequence joins TRBV5-1 and TRBJ2-3, with 7 bases fitting TRBD2. V was pared by 6 bases and J by 2 bases, with 9 bases of the junction left unmatched. There are 15 residues in the CDR3. Germline CDR1 reads SGHRS; CDR2 reads YFSETQ. This chain's CDR3 is CASNPLAEVTDTQYF. The CDR3 bases are TGCGCCAGCAACCCCCTAGCGGAGGTCACAGATACGCAGTATTTT.

The V gene is TRBV4-1, the J gene TRBJ1-5; D gene uncertain. TRBJ2-3 explains the end of the DNA better; the J call may be wrong. The CDR3 has 14 residues. The germline V gene encodes CDR1 MGHRA and CDR2 YSYEKL. The CDR3 here is CASSQDRGNQPQYF. For the CDR3, the DNA is TGCGCCAGCAGCCAAGATCGCGGCAATCAGCCCCAGTATTTT.

Notes on this clone: Other DNA variants within this sample encode the same CDR3. This rearrangement joins TRBV5-1 to TRBJ1-4; D call uncertain. The germline gives CDR1 SGHRS, CDR2 YFSETQ. With 2 bases removed from V and 5 bases from J, the gap between germline ends came to 7 bases. CDR3 length equals 13 residues. The CDR3 spells CASSFGSNEKLFF. DNA for the CDR3: TGCGCCAGCAGCTTCGGCTCAAATGAAAAACTGTTTTTT.

The chain uses TRBV5-6 and TRBJ1-2; D perhaps matches TRBD1 (5 bases). The CDR3 totals 13 residues. CDR1 SGHDT and CDR2 YYEEEE come from the germline V gene. The ends were cut back, 6 bases at V and 8 bases at J, with 17 bases in the middle. DNA of the CDR3: TGTGCCAGCACCCAGGGACGGGCGGGGGGCTACACCTTC. It codes for CASTQGRAGGYTF.

This clone is a singleton in its sample. The CDR3 DNA reads TGTGCCAGCGGGCCTAGCGGGAGCGTCCCCTACGAGCAGTACTTC. As protein: CASGPSGSVPYEQYF. This chain joins TRBV6-5 and TRBJ2-7; 10 bases line up with TRBD2. V was pared by 8 bases and J by 2 bases, with 9 bases of the junction left unmatched. The CDR3 contains 15 residues. The germline gives CDR1 MNHEY, CDR2 SVGAGI.

This chain connects TRBV6-1 to TRBJ1-2; weak D call: TRBD1 (5 bases). CDR1 and CDR2 (germline): MNHNS, SASEGT. V was shortened by 2 bases and J by 8 bases, with 15 bases between the two germline ends. The length of the CDR3 is 14 residues. The CDR3 nucleotides are TGTGCCAGCAGTGAACGGGGGGGACTTTGGGGCTACACCTTC. It is translated as CASSERGGLWGYTF.

This chain connects TRBV27 to TRBJ2-3; D is undetermined. Germline values: CDR1 MNHEY, CDR2 SMNVEV (reference sequence). This CDR3 region has 19 residues. Deletions cut 4 bases from V and 4 bases from J, with 27 bases between. In DNA, the CDR3 is TGTGCCAGCAGTTCAACAGCCCCCAGTGAAGGAGAAGAGTCAGATACGCAGTATTTT. The encoded protein is CASSSTAPSEGEESDTQYF.

J is TRBJ2-1 and V is TRBV7-3; TRBD2 agrees at 11 bases. Per the germline V gene, CDR1 is SGHTA and CDR2 is FQGTGA. J gave up 10 bases and V 2 bases, and 7 bases lay outside the gene matches. CDR3 length: 15 residues. In DNA form, the CDR3 reads TGTGCCAGCAGCTTATCCGGGACTAGCGGCAGGGAGCAGTTCTTC. Translation: CASSLSGTSGREQFF.

Of note for this clone: A read error may produce the germline difference seen at one junction end. The chain carries TRBV7-9 and TRBJ2-3; 9 bases are a match to TRBD2. This CDR3 has 16 amino acids. Germline CDR1 SEHNR, CDR2 FQNEAQ (reference sequence). The CDR3 protein is CASSRRTSDGLDTRYF. CDR3 DNA sequence: TGTGCCAGCAGCCGTAGGACTAGCGATGGGTTGGATACGCGGTATTTT.

V and J are TRBV9 and TRBJ2-2, with D perhaps TRBD1 or TRBD2 (5 bases each). The CDR3 loop spans 16 amino acids. CDR1 and CDR2 from the germline V gene are SGDLS and YYNGEE. With 0 bases removed from V and 0 bases from J, the gap between germline ends came to 9 bases. The DNA for the CDR3 is TGTGCCAGCAGCGTAGGGGGGAATGCGAACACCGGGGAGCTGTTTTTT. It encodes CASSVGGNANTGELFF.

Comments on this clone: Other DNA sequences within the sample encode an identical CDR3. V gene TRBV5-1 combines with J gene TRBJ1-4, with D perhaps TRBD1 (5 bases). The germline V and J ends were trimmed by 2 bases and 8 bases, with 16 bases remaining between them. The germline V gene encodes CDR1 SGHRS and CDR2 YFSETQ. CDR3 size: 15 residues. In nucleotides, the CDR3 is TGCGCCAGCAGCTTTTCCGGGACCGCGGGGGAAAAACTGTTTTTT. It yields the protein CASSFSGTAGEKLFF.

V usage is TRBV28 and J usage is TRBJ1-1; D is undetermined. CDR1 and CDR2 from the germline V gene are MDHEN and SYDVKM. V was clipped by 2 bases and J by 1 base, with 8 bases between them. The CDR3 has 14 residues. The CDR3 DNA is TGTGCCAGCAGTTTACCCGGGGAGAACACTGAAGCTTTCTTT. This codes for CASSLPGENTEAFF. The full variable domain, in which reference TRBV28 and TRBJ1-1 provide the parts outside the CDR3, is DVKVTQSSRYLVKRTGEKVFLECVQDMDHENMFWYRQDPGLGLRLIYFSYDVKMKEKGDIPEGYSVSREKKERFSLILESASTNQTSMYLCASSLPGENTEAFFGQGTRLTVV.

This clone was seen a single time. V usage is TRBV9 and J usage is TRBJ2-5; TRBD2 aligns across 10 bases. The length of the CDR3 is 16 residues. The V gene end was trimmed by 0 bases and the J gene end by 5 bases; junction bases not matched to a gene: 7. Germline V CDR1 and CDR2: SGDLS, YYNGEE. The CDR3 DNA reads TGTGCCAGCAGCGTAGCTATTACTAGCGGGACGGAGACCCAGTACTTC. Protein sequence: CASSVAITSGTETQYF. The entire variable domain, with the rest obtained from reference TRBV9 and TRBJ2-5, is as follows: DSGVTQTPKHLITATGQRVTLRCSPRSGDLSVYWYQQSLDQGLQFLIQYYNGEERAKGNILERFSAQQFPDLHSELNLSSLELGDSALYFCASSVAITSGTETQYFGPGTRLLVL.

This chain joins TRBV18 and TRBJ1-1, with 7 nucleotides matching TRBD1. Germline CDR1 KGHSH, CDR2 LQKENI. The J segment lost 1 base and the V segment lost 5 bases, leaving 4 bases of the junction unmatched. This CDR3 has 14 amino acids. This CDR3 is CASSDDRANTEAFF. The DNA of the CDR3 is TGTGCCAGCTCAGACGACAGGGCGAACACTGAAGCTTTCTTT. The full variable domain, completed using reference TRBV18 and TRBJ1-1, is NAGVMQNPRHLVRRRGQEARLRCSPMKGHSHVYWYRQLPEEGLKFMVYLQKENIIDESGMPKERFSAEFPKEGPSILRIQQVVRGDSAAYFCASSDDRANTEAFFGQGTRLTVV.

The rearrangement uses TRBV28 and TRBJ1-5; tentatively, D is TRBD1 (5 bases). CDR3 length: 18 residues. The germline V and J ends were trimmed by 3 bases and 3 bases, with 21 bases remaining between them. Germline CDR1 MDHEN, CDR2 SYDVKM. The CDR3 here is CASSFNGQGGTYNQPQHF. CDR3 in DNA: TGTGCCAGCAGTTTTAACGGTCAGGGAGGGACGTACAATCAGCCCCAGCATTTT.

The chain has TRBV18 and TRBJ1-5, with D unresolved. CDR3 size: 14 residues. V lost 2 bases, J lost 3 bases, and 8 bases lay in between. From germline, CDR1 is KGHSH and CDR2 LQKENI. As DNA, the CDR3 is TGTGCCAGCTCACCAGTACGGAACAATCAGCCCCAGCATTTT. As protein: CASSPVRNNQPQHF.

V gene TRBV19 combines with J gene TRBJ2-1; 10 bases align to TRBD1. This CDR3 contains 18 residues. With 6 bases clipped from V and 7 bases from J, the junction kept 18 bases outside the gene matches. Germline CDR1 reads LNHDA; CDR2 reads SQIVND (reference sequence). Here the CDR3 DNA reads TGTGCCAGTAGGGGACAGGGGTCAAGCGGGAGAGGCCTGAATGAGCAGTTCTTC. Amino acid sequence: CASRGQGSSGRGLNEQFF.

This chain joins TRBV5-6 and TRBJ2-7, with D possibly TRBD1 on 5 matching bases. Germline V CDR1 and CDR2: SGHDT, YYEEEE. The germline V and J ends were trimmed by 1 base and 6 bases, with 17 bases remaining between them. This CDR3 region has 15 residues. The CDR3: CASSLKGILGFEQYF. For the CDR3, the DNA is TGTGCCAGCAGCTTGAAGGGGATACTCGGTTTCGAGCAGTACTTC.

The chain combines TRBV6-1 with TRBJ1-5; 12 bases are shared with TRBD1. This CDR3 is built from 15 residues. V lost 8 bases to trimming and J lost 2 bases; unmatched junction nucleotides: 4. CDR1 and CDR2 from the germline V gene are MNHNS and SASEGT. DNA of the CDR3: TGTGCCAGCGTAGGGACAGGGGGCGGCAATCAGCCCCAGCATTTT. Translating it yields CASVGTGGGNQPQHF.

With respect to this clone: Distinct nucleotide sequences in the sample also encode this CDR3. The J gene is TRBJ1-1, the V gene TRBV28, with D possibly being TRBD1 (5 bases). CDR1 is MDHEN, CDR2 SYDVKM, per germline. The CDR3 has 13 residues. V gave up 6 bases and J gave up 0 bases, with 8 bases separating them. As DNA, the CDR3 is TGTGCCAGCAGCCTCAGGGTGAACACTGAAGCTTTCTTT. Translation gives CASSLRVNTEAFF.

The genes are TRBV6-1 and TRBJ2-3; D is unclear. From germline, CDR1 is MNHNS and CDR2 SASEGT. This CDR3 has 13 residues. V was cut by 8 bases and J by 2 bases, with 11 bases left in between. CDR3 nucleotides: TGTGCCAGCGCCGCGGCGGCCACAGATACGCAGTATTTT. Translating gives CASAAAATDTQYF.

The chain has TRBV6-6 and TRBJ2-1; D unclear. The CDR3 totals 16 residues. Trimming left V 0 bases short and J 6 bases short, with 15 bases between. CDR1 and CDR2 (germline): MNHNY, SVGAGI (reference sequence). CDR3 bases: TGTGCCAGCAGTTACTCCGACATCACCCTTTCCAATGAGCAGTTCTTC. The encoded protein is CASSYSDITLSNEQFF.

The chain recombines TRBV11-3 with TRBJ1-3; a weak D match, TRBD1 (5 bases). Per the germline V gene, CDR1 is SGHNT and CDR2 is YENEEA. The CDR3 spans 14 residues. Trimming stripped 6 bases from V and 2 bases from J, with 11 bases between. CDR3 in amino acids: CASRRKGPGNTIYF. The CDR3 coding sequence is TGTGCCAGCAGGCGAAAGGGACCTGGAAACACCATATATTTT.

This clone has only one observation. The J gene is TRBJ1-2, the V gene TRBV11-1; 12 bases match TRBD1. Germline-derived CDR1 and CDR2 are SGHAT and FQDESV (reference sequence). There are 17 residues in the CDR3. The V segment lost 5 bases and the J segment 0 bases; nucleotides outside the gene matches: 7. The DNA for the CDR3 is TGTGCCAGCAGCAAAACTGGGACAGGGGGCTCTAACTATGGCTACACCTTC. Protein sequence: CASSKTGTGGSNYGYTF.

This chain uses TRBV6-5 with TRBJ1-6, with 7 bases aligning to TRBD1. The germline CDR1 and CDR2 sequences are MNHEY and SVGAGI. With V trimmed by 5 bases and J by 14 bases, 6 bases remained unmatched. The CDR3 is made up of 12 amino acids. In DNA, the CDR3 is TGTGCCAGCAGTACACAGGGGAACACCCTCCACTTT. Amino acid sequence: CASSTQGNTLHF.

The rearrangement joins TRBV4-1 to TRBJ2-7; D could derive from TRBD1 or TRBD2 (7 bases each). The ends were cut back, 5 bases at V and 4 bases at J, with 18 bases in the middle. From germline, CDR1 is MGHRA and CDR2 YSYEKL. The CDR3 contains 15 residues. This CDR3 reads CASSFQGGAWYEQYF. The DNA for the CDR3 is TGCGCCAGCAGCTTTCAGGGGGGGGCCTGGTACGAGCAGTACTTC.